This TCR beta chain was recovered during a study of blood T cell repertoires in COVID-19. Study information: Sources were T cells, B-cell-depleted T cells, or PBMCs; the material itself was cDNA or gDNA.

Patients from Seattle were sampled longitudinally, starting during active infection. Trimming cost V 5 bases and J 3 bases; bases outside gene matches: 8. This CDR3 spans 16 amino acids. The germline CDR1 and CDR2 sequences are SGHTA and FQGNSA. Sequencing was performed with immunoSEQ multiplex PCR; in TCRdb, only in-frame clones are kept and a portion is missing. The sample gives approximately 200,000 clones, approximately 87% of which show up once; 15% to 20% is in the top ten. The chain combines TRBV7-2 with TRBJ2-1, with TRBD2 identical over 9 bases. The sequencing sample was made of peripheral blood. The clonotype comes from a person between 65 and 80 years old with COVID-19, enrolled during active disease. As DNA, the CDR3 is TGTGCCAGCAGCACCGGGACTAGCCCTATCTACAATGAGCAGTTCTTC. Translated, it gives CASSTGTSPIYNEQFF. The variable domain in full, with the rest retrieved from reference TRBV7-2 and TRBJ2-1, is GAGVSQSPSNKVTEKGKDVELRCDPISGHTALYWYRQSLGQGLEFLIYFQGNSAPDKSGLPSDRFSAERTGGSVSTLTIQRTQQEDSAVYLCASSTGTSPIYNEQFFGPGTRLTVL.